This T cell receptor beta chain was sequenced during a study of blood T cell repertoires in COVID-19. Looking at the study overall: Sites in the United States, Italy and Spain provided acute and convalescent COVID-19 samples.

The germline V and J ends were trimmed by 4 bases and 3 bases, with 7 bases remaining between them. This CDR3 has 12 amino acids. Germline values: CDR1 MGHDK, CDR2 SYGVNS. Per the study methods: For nucleated cells, counts were estimated from reference gene primer amplification. Assay: immunoSEQ multiplex PCR; the TCRdb copy retains only in-frame clones and omits some. V and J calls and clone size are as listed in that table; D and trimming were resolved from the DNA. The sample holds 95,000 to 110,000 clones, around 87% seen once. The sequenced sample consisted of peripheral blood. The sequence was obtained from a man aged 45-65 years with acute or convalescent COVID-19. The chain carries TRBV25-1 and TRBJ2-7; weak D call: TRBD2 (5 bases). CDR3 in DNA: TGTGCCAGCAGTGGAGGGCTCTACGAGCAGTACTTC. Protein product: CASSGGLYEQYF.